The 30 T cell receptor beta chains reported below all come from one sample, sequenced in a study of blood T cell repertoires in COVID-19. Profiling relied on immunoSEQ multiplex PCR, and the TCRdb table lists in-frame clones only, not all of them. The sample includes 230,000 or so clones, roughly nine tenths seen only once; the top ten take 1.5% to 2%. Material: peripheral blood. These receptors all come from a man in his forties with active or convalescent COVID-19.

The genes are TRBV19 and TRBJ1-3, with TRBD1 matching 9 bases. Per germline, CDR1 LNHDA and CDR2 SQIVND (reference sequence). The CDR3 extends over 15 amino acids. V lost 5 bases, J lost 4 bases, and 6 bases stayed unmatched. The CDR3 spells CASSPTGGPGNTIYF. CDR3 nucleotide sequence: TGTGCCAGTAGTCCCACAGGGGGCCCGGGAAACACCATATATTTT.

This clone was seen once. This chain joins TRBV2 and TRBJ1-5; unclear D gene. This CDR3 has 13 amino acids. Germline CDR1 and CDR2: SNHLY and FYNNEI. Trimming shortened V by 3 bases and J by 11 bases, and 14 bases separated the two germline ends. CDR3 in amino acids: CASSDLTREAQHF. The CDR3 nucleotides are TGTGCCAGCAGTGACCTAACCAGAGAGGCCCAGCATTTT.

The DNA of the CDR3 is TGTGCCAGCAGTCTAGCGGGGGGGACTGGCAATGAGCAGTTCTTC. It is translated as CASSLAGGTGNEQFF. V gene TRBV28 combines with J gene TRBJ2-1; 12 bases align to TRBD2. The CDR3 contains 15 residues. Trimming cost V 5 bases and J 6 bases; bases outside gene matches: 5. Germline values: CDR1 MDHEN, CDR2 SYDVKM.

The J gene is TRBJ2-1, the V gene TRBV18; 8 nucleotides agree with TRBD2. V trimming: 4 bases; J trimming: 0 bases; junction bases outside the gene matches: 2. The length of the CDR3 is 15 residues. Germline assignment: CDR1 KGHSH and CDR2 LQKENI. CDR3 DNA: TGTGCCAGCTCACGCGGGGGGAGCTCCTACAATGAGCAGTTCTTC. Its translation: CASSRGGSSYNEQFF.

This clone was detected once. The CDR3 here is CASSWTGMGTEAFF. For the CDR3, the DNA is TGCGCCAGCAGCTGGACAGGGATGGGCACTGAAGCTTTCTTT. The rearrangement uses TRBV5-1 and TRBJ1-1; 8 bases align to TRBD1. V was clipped by 3 bases and J by 4 bases; unmatched bases: 5. The CDR3 sequence is 14 residues long. Germline assignment: CDR1 SGHRS and CDR2 YFSETQ.

The CDR3, as DNA: TGCGCCAGCAGCCAGCTGGACAGGGGAAATGGCTACACCTTC. This translates into CASSQLDRGNGYTF. V is TRBV4-1 and J is TRBJ1-2; 9 bases are shared with TRBD1. The trim removed 3 bases at V and 6 bases at J, leaving 5 bases unmatched. Looked up from germline, CDR1 is MGHRA and CDR2 is YSYEKL. The CDR3 runs to 14 residues.

The chain recombines TRBV27 with TRBJ2-1; TRBD1 matches 11 bases. The CDR3 extends over 13 amino acids. V shed 7 bases, J shed 8 bases, and the junction held 4 bases outside the gene matches. Germline assignment: CDR1 MNHEY and CDR2 SMNVEV (reference sequence). CDR3 residues: CASIRTGGDEQFF. DNA for the CDR3: TGTGCCAGCATCCGGACAGGGGGCGATGAGCAGTTCTTC.

This clone was seen a few times. This chain uses TRBV7-8 with TRBJ2-7; D is uncertain. V was trimmed by 1 base and J by 6 bases, leaving 10 bases between them. From germline, CDR1 is SGHVS and CDR2 FQNEAQ. This CDR3 spans 13 amino acids. The CDR3 bases are TGTGCCAGCAGCTTAGTGGCGGCCTCCGAGCAGTACTTC. It specifies CASSLVAASEQYF.

CDR3 bases: TGTGCCAGCAGCACTAGCCTGACAGGGCCCACGACCGGGGAGCTGTTTTTT. Translated, it gives CASSTSLTGPTTGELFF. J is TRBJ2-2 and V is TRBV11-2; tentative D call: TRBD1 (7 bases). Germline CDR1 SGHAT, CDR2 FQNNGV. CDR3 length: 17 residues. V was clipped by 5 bases and J by 5 bases, with 21 bases between them. The variable domain in full, with the rest retrieved from reference TRBV11-2 and TRBJ2-2, is EAGVAQSPRYKIIEKRQSVAFWCNPISGHATLYWYQQILGQGPKLLIQFQNNGVVDDSQLPKDRFSAERLKGVDSTLKIQPAKLEDSAVYLCASSTSLTGPTTGELFFGEGSRLTVL.

The chain is built from TRBV7-3 and TRBJ2-7; tentatively, D is TRBD1 (6 bases). The CDR3 has 15 amino acids. Trimming took 5 bases from V and 0 from J, leaving 14 bases between them. Germline V gives CDR1 SGHTA, CDR2 FQGTGA. This CDR3 is CASSPSGHNSYEQYF. The CDR3 nucleotides read TGTGCCAGCAGCCCATCGGGACACAACTCCTACGAGCAGTACTTC.

This chain links TRBV27 with TRBJ2-5; 7 positions match TRBD2. Germline V CDR1 and CDR2: MNHEY, SMNVEV (reference sequence). Trimming removed 6 bases from V and 5 bases from J; junction bases left unmatched: 9. The CDR3 is made up of 14 amino acids. The CDR3 reads CASRAGPRLETQYF. CDR3 DNA sequence: TGTGCCAGCAGAGCGGGGCCCCGCCTGGAGACCCAGTACTTC.

The chain is built from TRBV11-2 and TRBJ2-7; perhaps TRBD1 as D (5 bases). The CDR3 loop spans 15 amino acids. Germline CDR1 and CDR2: SGHAT and FQNNGV. Trimming cost V 0 bases and J 2 bases, with 11 bases left between them. CDR3 sequence reads: CASSLEYRIPYEQYF. For the CDR3, the DNA is TGTGCCAGCAGCTTAGAGTACAGGATACCCTACGAGCAGTACTTC.

The CDR3 DNA sequence: TGCGCCAGCAGCCCCGGGACAGGGGTTTGGAACACTGAAGCTTTCTTT. Residues: CASSPGTGVWNTEAFF. The rearrangement uses TRBV5-1 and TRBJ1-1; 10 bases line up with TRBD1. The germline gives CDR1 SGHRS, CDR2 YFSETQ. Losses at the gene ends were 4 bases for V and 1 base for J; bases not matched to a gene: 7. This CDR3 has 16 amino acids.

The chain carries TRBV3-1 (or the pseudogene TRBV3-2) and TRBJ2-5; D is possibly TRBD1 (6 bases). V shed 2 bases and J shed 4 bases, with 14 bases lying between them. The germline V gene has CDR1 LGHDT and CDR2 YNNKEL (reference sequence). CDR3 length: 15 residues. CDR3 in amino acids: CASSQYKQGIETQYF. CDR3 sequence (DNA): TGTGCCAGCAGCCAATACAAACAGGGAATAGAGACCCAGTACTTC.

The DNA for the CDR3 is TGCGCCAGCAGCTTGGAGGCTAGCGGGACCTCCTACAATGAGCAGTTCTTC. Translation gives CASSLEASGTSYNEQFF. The rearrangement links TRBV5-1 to TRBJ2-1; TRBD2 aligns across 9 bases. CDR3 length equals 17 residues. Germline CDR1 SGHRS, CDR2 YFSETQ. V dropped 0 bases and J dropped 0; count of bases not matched to a gene: 4. Looking up the rest from reference TRBV5-1 and TRBJ2-1 gives the full variable domain: KAGVTQTPRYLIKTRGQQVTLSCSPISGHRSVSWYQQTPGQGLQFLFEYFSETQRNKGNFPGRFSGRQFSNSRSEMNVSTLELGDSALYLCASSLEASGTSYNEQFFGPGTRLTVL.

This rearrangement joins TRBV5-1 to TRBJ2-1, with 9 bases matching TRBD1. This CDR3 is 17 amino acids long. The J segment lost 5 bases and the V segment lost 4 bases, leaving 13 bases of the junction unmatched. Germline CDR1 is SGHRS and CDR2 is YFSETQ. CDR3 in DNA: TGCGCCAGCAGCGGAGGAAAAGGGGACAGGGTCAACAATGAGCAGTTCTTC. Translating gives CASSGGKGDRVNNEQFF.

V and J are TRBV19 and TRBJ1-1, with D possibly TRBD1 on 6 matching bases. With 3 bases removed from V and 4 bases from J, the gap between germline ends came to 18 bases. Germline V gene data show CDR1 as LNHDA and CDR2 as SQIVND (reference sequence). The CDR3 consists of 16 residues. DNA of the CDR3: TGTGCCAGTAGTATGAACAGGGAGTTAGGATTCACTGAAGCTTTCTTT. Encoded protein: CASSMNRELGFTEAFF.

The rearrangement joins TRBV27 to TRBJ1-4, with 9 bases that match TRBD1. This CDR3 comprises 16 residues. V shed 2 bases, J shed 6 bases, and the junction held 7 bases outside the gene matches. The V gene's germline CDR1 is MNHEY and CDR2 SMNVEV (reference sequence). In nucleotides, the CDR3 is TGTGCCAGCAGTTTAGCACCGGGACAGGGACATGAAAAACTGTTTTTT. Protein sequence: CASSLAPGQGHEKLFF.

The chain carries TRBV19 and TRBJ2-1; D remains unclear. The germline gives CDR1 LNHDA, CDR2 SQIVND (reference sequence). The CDR3 spans 12 residues. The germline V and J ends were trimmed by 1 base and 7 bases, with 5 bases remaining between them. The CDR3 here is CASSIGQNEQFF. The DNA for the CDR3 is TGTGCCAGTAGTATAGGTCAAAATGAGCAGTTCTTC.

The chain recombines TRBV6-1 with TRBJ1-6; 7 bases match TRBD1. Germline V lookup: CDR1 MNHNS, CDR2 SASEGT. V lost 4 bases and J lost 1; bases outside the gene matches: 7. The CDR3 loop spans 17 amino acids. The CDR3 spells CASSASGGLSYNSPLHF. In nucleotides, the CDR3 is TGTGCCAGCAGTGCGTCAGGGGGGCTTTCCTATAATTCACCCCTCCACTTT.

The V and J genes are TRBV5-8 and TRBJ1-2; 9 bases fit TRBD1. The CDR3 covers 18 residues. The V segment lost 1 base and the J segment 4 bases; nucleotides outside the gene matches: 14. Germline V lookup: CDR1 SGHTS, CDR2 YDEGEE. CDR3 sequence (DNA): TGTGCCAGCAGCTTGACCGGGACAGGGCAAAGGATGGGCTATGGCTACACCTTC. Translating it yields CASSLTGTGQRMGYGYTF.

This sequence joins TRBV28 and TRBJ2-6, with 7 bases that match TRBD1. CDR3 length: 15 residues. CDR1 and CDR2 (germline): MDHEN, SYDVKM. J gave up 2 bases and V 6 bases, and 4 bases lay outside the gene matches. CDR3 region: CASSPQGTGANVLTF. CDR3 DNA sequence: TGTGCCAGCAGCCCACAGGGGACTGGGGCCAACGTCCTGACTTTC.

The V gene is TRBV28, the J gene TRBJ1-4, with D perhaps TRBD1 (6 bases). Per germline, CDR1 MDHEN and CDR2 SYDVKM. CDR3 length: 16 amino acids. Trimming removed 8 bases from V and 12 bases from J, with 28 bases in between. The DNA for the CDR3 is TGTGCCAGCGTTTCCTTGACAGGAAAATACGGAAGAGAACTGTTTTTT. Translated: CASVSLTGKYGRELFF.

This chain links TRBV27 with TRBJ2-7, with a tentative D call TRBD1 (6 bases). The CDR3 has 13 residues. Germline V lookup: CDR1 MNHEY, CDR2 SMNVEV (reference sequence). The V end was cut by 10 bases, the J end by 0 bases, with 13 bases between. This CDR3 is CATGQPSSYEQYF. CDR3 in DNA: TGTGCCACCGGACAGCCGAGCTCCTACGAGCAGTACTTC.

This clone was observed a handful of times. The chain joins TRBV5-1 to TRBJ2-1, with 13 bases identical to TRBD2. Germline assignment: CDR1 SGHRS and CDR2 YFSETQ. The trim removed 4 bases at V and 8 bases at J, leaving 6 bases unmatched. This CDR3 has 15 residues. In DNA, the CDR3 is TGCGCCAGCAGCCTGGGGACTAGCGGGGCGGATGAGCAGTTCTTC. Protein sequence: CASSLGTSGADEQFF.

This clone appeared a few times. This chain connects TRBV27 to TRBJ1-1; D perhaps matches TRBD1 (5 bases). The CDR3 loop spans 14 amino acids. CDR1 MNHEY and CDR2 SMNVEV come from the germline V gene (reference sequence). V shed 5 bases and J shed 3 bases, with 13 bases lying between them. This chain's CDR3 is CASSRSGGDTEAFF. For the CDR3, the DNA is TGTGCCAGCAGTAGATCGGGGGGGGACACTGAAGCTTTCTTT.

The genes are TRBV3-1 (or the pseudogene TRBV3-2) and TRBJ1-6; tentative D call: TRBD1 (5 bases). V shed 0 bases and J shed 8 bases, with 14 bases lying between them. The germline V gene has CDR1 LGHDT and CDR2 YNNKEL (reference sequence). The CDR3 is 16 residues long. CDR3 DNA sequence: TGTGCCAGCAGCCAAGATTGGGCAGGGCCGTATTCACCCCTCCACTTT. Its protein is CASSQDWAGPYSPLHF.

The CDR3 loop is CSVEGPLAGGQVSYNEQFF. The CDR3 DNA is TGCAGCGTTGAAGGACCTTTAGCGGGGGGGCAGGTCTCCTACAATGAGCAGTTCTTC. The chain couples TRBV29-1 to TRBJ2-1; TRBD2 matches 11 bases. The trim removed 1 base at V and 0 bases at J, leaving 11 bases unmatched. The V gene's germline CDR1 is SQVTM and CDR2 ANQGSEA. The CDR3 covers 19 residues.

CDR3 sequence reads: CSASGSGRNTYNEQFF. Here the CDR3 DNA reads TGCAGTGCTAGTGGTAGCGGGAGGAACACCTACAATGAGCAGTTCTTC. The chain has TRBV20-1 and TRBJ2-1, with TRBD2 identical over 10 bases. Trimming at V came to 3 bases and at J to 2 bases, leaving 7 bases not matched to a gene. There are 16 residues in the CDR3. Germline V gene sequence: CDR1 DFQATT, CDR2 SNEGSKA (reference sequence).

CDR3 sequence reads: CASSRQGLVADTQYF. The CDR3 DNA reads as TGTGCCAGCAGTAGACAGGGGCTGGTAGCAGATACGCAGTATTTT. V usage is TRBV2 and J usage is TRBJ2-3; 8 bases are shared with TRBD1. Trimming at V came to 5 bases and at J to 4 bases, leaving 8 bases not matched to a gene. The length of the CDR3 is 15 residues. Germline V gene sequence: CDR1 SNHLY, CDR2 FYNNEI.